The next 19 T cell receptor beta chains were all read from a single sample in a study of regulatory T cells in long-lasting Graves disease. Sample time point: newly diagnosed GD, antithyroid drugs for less than 3 months. With RNA extracted from PBMCs as input, the TCR library was made. Researchers made TCR beta libraries by using iRepertoire HTBI primers and running Arm-PCR on CDR3 regions. TCRdb reprocessed the multiplex PCR reads via MiXCR and lists one record per CDR3 protein. The sample lists a few hundred thousand distinct CDR3 sequences; roughly 19% were seen once. These sequences were also reported in another study, on T cells in Graves' hyperthyroidism and ophthalmopathy.

Sequenced material: peripheral blood mononuclear cells (PBMCs), taken at new diagnosis, from a patient treated with antithyroid drugs. These receptors all come from a woman younger than 45 with Graves disease.

This clonotype was counted many times. A junction end diverges from the germline sequence, so it may reflect a read error. The chain carries TRBV5-1 and TRBJ2-3, with D unclear. Germline V gives CDR1 SGHRS, CDR2 YFSETQ. This CDR3 is built from 12 residues. The CDR3 sequence is CASSSLTDTQYF. CDR3 sequence (DNA): TGTGCCAGCAGCTCCCTAACAGATACGCAGTATTTT.

In regard to this clonotype: This may be a read error, as it is one base from a much larger clone. The rearrangement links TRBV27 to TRBJ1-5, with D perhaps matching TRBD1 (5 bases). This CDR3 is built from 14 residues. Germline CDR1 MNHEY, CDR2 SMNVEV (reference sequence). Trimming removed 7 bases at V and 0 bases at J, with 10 bases between. CDR3 in amino acids: CASIGADSNQPQHF. CDR3 bases: TGTGCCAGCATAGGGGCAGATAGCAATCAGCCCCAGCATTTT.

The sample holds many counts of this clonotype. The chain joins TRBV7-8 to TRBJ2-5; 9 nucleotides match TRBD1. After removal of 4 bases from V and 1 base from J, the junction contained 1 base not matched to a gene. The CDR3 totals 14 residues. The germline gives CDR1 SGHVS, CDR2 FQNEAQ. DNA of the CDR3: TGTGCCAGCAGCTGGGGACAGGGCCAAGAGACCCAGTACTTC. Amino acid sequence: CASSWGQGQETQYF.

The genes are TRBV12-3 or TRBV12-4 and TRBJ2-7; 10 positions match TRBD1. The CDR3 contains 16 residues. V lost 0 bases and J lost 5; bases outside the gene matches: 7. The CDR3 spells CASSLALGTGVHEQYF. CDR3 DNA sequence: TGTGCCAGCAGTTTAGCGCTAGGGACAGGGGTCCACGAGCAGTACTTC.

This clonotype was seen more than once but under ten times. The rearrangement links TRBV27 to TRBJ2-1; D may be TRBD1 (5 bases). V lost 6 bases and J lost 7, with 10 bases in between. The germline V gene has CDR1 MNHEY and CDR2 SMNVEV (reference sequence). The CDR3 has 12 amino acids. CDR3: CASSYSGNEQFF. The CDR3 region has the DNA TGTGCCAGCAGCTATTCAGGGAATGAGCAGTTCTTC.

This sequence joins TRBV3-1 and TRBJ1-5; D gene ambiguous. The CDR3 has 14 amino acids. The V gene's germline CDR1 is LGHDT and CDR2 YNNKEL (reference sequence). Trimming removed 1 base at V and 6 bases at J, with 10 bases between. CDR3 protein: CASSQVMGFQPQHF. CDR3 nucleotide sequence: TGTGCCAGCAGCCAAGTTATGGGGTTTCAGCCCCAGCATTTT.

There are many counts of this clonotype. V gene TRBV20-1 combines with J gene TRBJ2-1, with D possibly TRBD2 on 6 matching bases. Germline V lookup: CDR1 DFQATT, CDR2 SNEGSKA (reference sequence). Deletions cut 6 bases from V and 6 bases from J, with 24 bases between. This CDR3 has 16 amino acids. CDR3 amino acids: CSAPPLAPGKGNEQFF. The CDR3 DNA reads as TGCAGTGCCCCGCCCCTAGCGCCCGGAAAGGGCAATGAGCAGTTCTTC.

This clonotype has more than one count but fewer than ten. The V call is TRBV19, the J call TRBJ2-6; 7 bases agree with TRBD1. Germline V gene sequence: CDR1 LNHDA, CDR2 SQIVND (reference sequence). The V gene end was trimmed by 3 bases and the J gene end by 4 bases; junction bases not matched to a gene: 3. The CDR3 sequence is 15 residues long. The DNA of the CDR3 is TGTGCCAGTAGTATGACAGGGTACGGGGCCAACGTCCTGACTTTC. Protein: CASSMTGYGANVLTF.

This clonotype appeared many times. The chain combines TRBV2 with TRBJ2-7; 8 bases fit TRBD1. J gave up 4 bases and V 5 bases, and 7 bases lay outside the gene matches. This CDR3 is built from 14 residues. Germline V CDR1 and CDR2: SNHLY, FYNNEI. DNA for the CDR3: TGTGCCAGCAGTTCGGGACAGGCGATGTACGAGCAGTACTTC. Protein sequence: CASSSGQAMYEQYF.

This clonotype was recorded at least ten times. This chain joins TRBV28 and TRBJ2-3, with 9 positions matching TRBD2. The junction had 1 base not matched to a gene; V was cut back by 8 bases and J by 1 base. Germline lookup yields CDR1 MDHEN and CDR2 SYDVKM. CDR3 size: 13 residues. The CDR3 here is CASRGGGTDTQYF. The CDR3 bases are TGTGCCAGCCGCGGGGGGGGCACAGATACGCAGTATTTT.

This clonotype was counted ten times or more. This chain uses TRBV6-1 with TRBJ2-1; D possibly matches TRBD1 or TRBD2 (5 bases each). The CDR3 covers 16 residues. V lost 4 bases and J 0 bases, leaving 13 bases between the germline ends. Looked up from germline, CDR1 is MNHNS and CDR2 is SASEGT. The CDR3 is CASSAPLGVSYNEQFF. Written as DNA, the CDR3 is TGTGCCAGCAGTGCGCCCCTGGGGGTCTCCTACAATGAGCAGTTCTTC.

At least ten counts were recorded for this clonotype. The chain uses TRBV7-9 and TRBJ2-7; D is perhaps TRBD1 (5 bases). The CDR3 has 14 residues. Germline V gives CDR1 SEHNR, CDR2 FQNEAQ (reference sequence). Trimming removed 5 bases from V and 3 bases from J, with 14 bases in between. CDR3 in amino acids: CASSLQGGLYEQYF. The CDR3 coding sequence is TGTGCCAGCAGCCTCCAGGGTGGGCTCTACGAGCAGTACTTC.

This clonotype came up many times. The V gene is TRBV6-1, the J gene TRBJ1-3; TRBD1 is a possible D gene (5 bases). V dropped 6 bases and J dropped 0 bases, with 9 bases sitting between them. The germline V gene encodes CDR1 MNHNS and CDR2 SASEGT. This CDR3 region has 14 residues. The CDR3 region has the DNA TGTGCCAGCAGAGGGACCAGCTCTGGAAACACCATATATTTT. The encoded protein is CASRGTSSGNTIYF.

This clonotype was recorded at least ten times. The rearrangement uses TRBV30 and TRBJ2-3; unclear D gene. The CDR3 contains 12 residues. Germline V lookup: CDR1 GTSNPN, CDR2 SVGIG (reference sequence). Between the trimmed V and J ends, which lost 1 base and 0 bases, there was a span of 2 bases. This CDR3 reads CAWSDSTDTQYF. CDR3 nucleotide sequence: TGTGCCTGGAGTGACAGCACAGATACGCAGTATTTT. The variable domain in full, completed from reference TRBV30 and TRBJ2-3, reads SQTIHQWPATLVQPVGSPLSLECTVEGTSNPNLYWYRQAAGRGLQLLFYSVGIGQISSEVPQNLSASRPQDRQFILSSKKLLLSDSGFYLCAWSDSTDTQYFGPGTRLTVL.

This clonotype was seen many times. The chain links TRBV2 to TRBJ2-5; D is unclear. With 7 bases removed from V and 2 bases from J, the gap between germline ends came to 5 bases. Germline assignment: CDR1 SNHLY and CDR2 FYNNEI. The CDR3 covers 11 residues. The CDR3, as DNA: TGTGCCAGCACCCAACAAGAGACCCAGTACTTC. Translation gives CASTQQETQYF.

This clonotype has a count of ten or more. The J gene is TRBJ2-3, the V gene TRBV2; 13 nucleotides match TRBD2. Germline loops: CDR1 SNHLY, CDR2 FYNNEI. The junction had 8 bases not matched to a gene; V was cut back by 6 bases and J by 5 bases. This CDR3 is built from 16 residues. CDR3 sequence: CASRATSGGVGDTQYF. CDR3 DNA: TGTGCCAGCAGGGCTACTAGCGGGGGGGTGGGAGATACGCAGTATTTT.

This clonotype has at least ten counts. Relative to the germline gene, one junction end is altered; a read error may explain this. V and J are TRBV7-8 and TRBJ1-4, with 7 nucleotides matching TRBD1. Germline V gives CDR1 SGHVS, CDR2 FQNEAQ. The CDR3 extends over 13 amino acids. The CDR3 is CASRGREQGQTVF. CDR3 bases: TGTGCCAGCAGGGGCCGAGAACAGGGGCAAACTGTTTTT.

Comments on this clonotype: Given a far larger clone just one base away, this is likely a sequencing read error. V usage is TRBV5-4 and J usage is TRBJ1-4, with unresolved D. This CDR3 spans 12 amino acids. Germline CDR1 SGHNT, CDR2 YYREEE (reference sequence). V lost 2 bases, J lost 6 bases, and 5 bases lay in between. As DNA, the CDR3 is TGTGCCAGCAGCTTCGGGGATGAAAAACTGTTTTTT. Translation: CASSFGDEKLFF.

This clonotype was recorded many times. The chain has TRBV7-3 and TRBJ2-3; D is unresolved. CDR3 size: 15 residues. Germline CDR1 is SGHTA and CDR2 is FQGTGA. V shed 1 base and J shed 1 base, with 9 bases lying between them. The CDR3 sequence: CASSLNTLRTDTQYF. CDR3 sequence (DNA): TGTGCCAGCAGCTTAAATACCCTTCGCACAGATACGCAGTATTTT.